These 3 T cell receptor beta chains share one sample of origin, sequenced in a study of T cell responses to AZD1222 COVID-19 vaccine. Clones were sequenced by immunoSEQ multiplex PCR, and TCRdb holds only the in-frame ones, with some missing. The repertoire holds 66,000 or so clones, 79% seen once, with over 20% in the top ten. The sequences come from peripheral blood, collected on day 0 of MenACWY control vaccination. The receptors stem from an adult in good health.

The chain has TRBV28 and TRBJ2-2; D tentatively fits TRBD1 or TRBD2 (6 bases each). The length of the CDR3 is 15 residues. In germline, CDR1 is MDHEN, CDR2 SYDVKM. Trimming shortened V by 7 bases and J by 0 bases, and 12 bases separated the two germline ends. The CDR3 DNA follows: TGTGCCAGCACCGGGGGCAGGGCGAACACCGGGGAGCTGTTTTTT. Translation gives CASTGGRANTGELFF.

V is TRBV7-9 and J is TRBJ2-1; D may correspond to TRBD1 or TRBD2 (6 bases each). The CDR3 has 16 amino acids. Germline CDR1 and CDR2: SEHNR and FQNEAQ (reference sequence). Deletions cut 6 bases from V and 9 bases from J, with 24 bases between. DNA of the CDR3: TGTGCCAGCAGAGCTCTAGGGGGAGGCCTACAAGGTGAGCAGTTCTTC. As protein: CASRALGGGLQGEQFF.

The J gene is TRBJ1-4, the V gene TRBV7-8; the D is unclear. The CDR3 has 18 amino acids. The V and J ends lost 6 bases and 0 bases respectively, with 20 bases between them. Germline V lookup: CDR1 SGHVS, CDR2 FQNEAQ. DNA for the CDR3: TGTGCCAGCAGTCGATTTACAAGGAGTGATGCAACTAATGAAAAACTGTTTTTT. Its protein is CASSRFTRSDATNEKLFF.